The rows below give T cell receptor beta chains drawn from one sample of a study of control samples from healthy donors and cancer patients. Clones were sequenced by immunoSEQ multiplex PCR, and TCRdb holds only the in-frame ones, with some missing. The profile covers 150,000 or so clones, with 90% appearing a single time and roughly 2.6% taken by the ten largest. Sequencing was carried out using blood. The receptors here all came from a middle-aged man in good health. CDR3s include the opening cysteine and the closing phenylalanine or tryptophan. A D gene is named only where the DNA matches it firmly. Clone size is shown for a subset of rows, as once, few, many or a class of expanded clone.

CDR3aa,CDR3nt,abundance,j_gene,v_gene,d_gene
CASSEARGGRTNTQYF,TGTGCCAGCAGTGAAGCAAGGGGGGGCCGCACTAATACGCAGTATTTT,.,TRBJ2-3,TRBV6-1,.
CASSLAGGGSDTQYF,TGTGCCAGCAGCTTGGCGGGGGGCGGGTCGGATACGCAGTATTTT,.,TRBJ2-3,TRBV5-4,.
CASGPPYNEQFF,TGTGCTAGTGGTCCCCCCTACAATGAGCAGTTCTTC,.,TRBJ2-1,TRBV12-5,.
CATSRADRELFF,TGTGCCACCAGCAGAGCTGACAGGGAGCTGTTTTTT,.,TRBJ2-2,TRBV15,.
CASSVGSSYNSPLHF,TGTGCCAGTAGCGTTGGCAGCTCCTATAATTCACCCCTCCACTTT,once,TRBJ1-6,TRBV19,.
CASSPLAGVTNTGELFF,TGTGCCAGCAGTCCCCTAGCGGGGGTGACGAACACCGGGGAGCTGTTTTTT,.,TRBJ2-2,TRBV6-4,TRBD2
CASSTSGGSDTQYF,TGTGCCAGCAGTACTAGCGGGGGTTCAGATACGCAGTATTTT,.,TRBJ2-3,TRBV5-4,TRBD2
CASSSTGRTPLHF,TGTGCCAGCAGTTCTACAGGGCGGACACCCCTCCACTTT,.,TRBJ1-6,TRBV12-3/TRBV12-4,.
CASSVVGTASSYEQYF,TGTGCCAGCAGCGTAGTCGGGACAGCGAGCTCCTACGAGCAGTACTTC,.,TRBJ2-7,TRBV9,TRBD1
CASSWTSDSYEQYF,TGTGCCAGCAGCTGGACTAGCGACTCCTACGAGCAGTACTTC,few,TRBJ2-7,TRBV6-5,TRBD2
CASSSTSSRETQYF,TGTGCCAGCAGCTCGACTAGCTCCCGGGAGACCCAGTACTTC,.,TRBJ2-5,TRBV5-6,TRBD2
CATRLSVFLSDYEQYF,TGTGCCACCAGATTATCCGTGTTCTTGTCAGACTACGAGCAGTACTTC,.,TRBJ2-7,TRBV24-1,.
CASSLEYEQYF,TGTGCCAGCAGCTTAGAGTACGAGCAGTACTTC,.,TRBJ2-7,TRBV7-9,.
CASSISTSGVDTQYF,TGTGCCAGTAGTATCTCGACTAGCGGGGTAGATACGCAGTATTTT,.,TRBJ2-3,TRBV19,TRBD2
CAWTPGEQETQYF,TGTGCCTGGACCCCAGGGGAGCAAGAGACCCAGTACTTC,.,TRBJ2-5,TRBV30,.
CASRGLLANYGYTF,TGTGCCAGCAGGGGCTTGTTAGCTAACTATGGCTACACCTTC,.,TRBJ1-2,TRBV6-5,.
CASSSGQGLNTGELFF,TGTGCCAGCAGCTCCGGACAGGGCCTGAACACCGGGGAGCTGTTTTTT,.,TRBJ2-2,TRBV5-4,TRBD1
CASSYNQETQYF,TGTGCCAGCAGCTATAATCAAGAGACCCAGTACTTC,.,TRBJ2-5,TRBV6-2/TRBV6-3,.
CASTMNFYEQYF,TGTGCCAGCACTATGAACTTCTACGAGCAGTACTTC,.,TRBJ2-7,TRBV2,.
CASSSAGVGTDTQYF,TGTGCCAGCAGTTCCGCGGGGGTGGGCACAGATACGCAGTATTTT,.,TRBJ2-3,TRBV28,TRBD2
CASTLPDRDKRTQYF,TGTGCCAGCACCCTCCCTGACCGAGACAAGAGAACCCAGTACTTC,.,TRBJ2-5,TRBV21-1,.
CASSFEASSYEQYF,TGTGCCAGCAGCTTTGAGGCGAGCTCCTACGAGCAGTACTTC,.,TRBJ2-7,TRBV5-5,.
CASSPGQGAFGANVLTF,TGTGCCAGCAGCCCTGGCCAGGGGGCGTTTGGGGCCAACGTCCTGACTTTC,.,TRBJ2-6,TRBV6-2/TRBV6-3,TRBD1
CASSYSWGLNTEAFF,TGTGCCAGCAGTTACTCTTGGGGACTGAACACTGAAGCTTTCTTT,.,TRBJ1-1,TRBV6-5,.
CASSSGGRNTGELFF,TGTGCCAGTAGTTCGGGGGGGCGGAACACCGGGGAGCTGTTTTTT,.,TRBJ2-2,TRBV19,TRBD2
CASSYMGVLNTEAFF,TGTGCCAGCAGTTACATGGGGGTCTTGAACACTGAAGCTTTCTTT,.,TRBJ1-1,TRBV6-5,.
CASSLDSSYNSPLHF,TGTGCCAGCTCACTCGACAGCTCCTATAATTCACCCCTCCACTTT,.,TRBJ1-6,TRBV18,.
CASRYSEVSGGYTF,TGTGCCAGCAGATACTCCGAGGTTTCGGGAGGCTACACCTTC,.,TRBJ1-2,TRBV6-6,.
CASSEGQGRTYEQYF,TGTGCCAGCAGCGAGGGACAGGGGCGCACCTACGAGCAGTACTTC,.,TRBJ2-7,TRBV6-5,TRBD1
CASSQWVRGPLYEQFF,TGCGCCAGCAGCCAATGGGTCAGGGGACCGCTTTATGAGCAGTTCTTC,.,TRBJ2-1,TRBV4-1,.
CASTGQVTMVSNQPQHF,TGTGCCAGCACCGGACAGGTAACCATGGTGAGCAATCAGCCCCAGCATTTT,once,TRBJ1-5,TRBV28,TRBD1
CTSSVGFGGASDTQYF,TGTACCAGCAGCGTAGGATTTGGGGGGGCCTCAGATACGCAGTATTTT,.,TRBJ2-3,TRBV9,.
CASSLTGGGGLNEQFF,TGTGCCAGCAGCTTAACTGGAGGCGGGGGGCTCAATGAGCAGTTCTTC,.,TRBJ2-1,TRBV7-3,TRBD2
CASSPYPGTDTQYF,TGTGCCAGCAGCCCGTATCCCGGGACAGATACGCAGTATTTT,.,TRBJ2-3,TRBV5-5,.
CASSLALGQDKGYTF,TGTGCCAGCAGCTTAGCGCTGGGACAGGATAAAGGCTACACCTTC,.,TRBJ1-2,TRBV11-2,TRBD1
CASSHRLTQGPEKLFF,TGCGCCAGCAGCCATCGCCTAACCCAGGGCCCTGAAAAACTGTTTTTT,.,TRBJ1-4,TRBV4-1,.
CASSSRGRGVYEQYF,TGTGCCAGCAGTTCCCGGGGCAGGGGTGTCTACGAGCAGTACTTC,.,TRBJ2-7,TRBV27,.
CASSLRVSYGYTF,TGTGCCAGCAGTCTCCGGGTTTCCTATGGCTACACCTTC,.,TRBJ1-2,TRBV28,.
CASSVELKGETQYF,TGTGCCAGCAGCGTAGAGTTAAAAGGGGAGACCCAGTACTTC,.,TRBJ2-5,TRBV9,.
CASSPRQGVNEQYF,TGTGCCAGCTCACCTCGACAGGGGGTAAACGAGCAGTACTTC,.,TRBJ2-7,TRBV18,TRBD1
CASSNNAGEAKGKLFF,TGCGCCAGCAGCAACAACGCTGGGGAGGCAAAGGGGAAACTGTTTTTT,.,TRBJ1-4,TRBV5-1,.
CASSLSPAFETQYF,TGTGCCAGCAGCTTATCTCCAGCCTTTGAGACCCAGTACTTC,.,TRBJ2-5,TRBV7-8,.
CASSLWLAQETQYF,TGCGCCAGCAGCTTGTGGCTAGCCCAAGAGACCCAGTACTTC,once,TRBJ2-5,TRBV5-1,.
CASSMSRTGSRTEAFF,TGTGCCAGTAGTATGTCGCGGACAGGGAGTCGGACTGAAGCTTTCTTT,.,TRBJ1-1,TRBV19,TRBD1
CASSYDPKNYGYTF,TGTGCCAGCAGTTACGATCCGAAAAACTATGGCTACACCTTC,.,TRBJ1-2,TRBV6-5,.
CASSPLPRETQYF,TGCGCCAGCAGCCCACTACCGAGGGAGACCCAGTACTTC,.,TRBJ2-5,TRBV5-1,.